Shown below are 18 T cell receptor beta chains from a single sample sequenced in a study of T-cell memory formation after mild COVID-19. Each CDR3 protein gets one entry after TCRdb re-called the 5' RACE reads with MiXCR. The sample lists under 200,000 distinct CDR3 sequences, 25% to 40% seen once, with about 12% in the top ten. Sequencing was done on a sample of PBMCs or a T cell subset sorted from them (not recorded which). These TCRs come from an adult woman who had mild COVID-19 (a few samples of this study predate the infection). Cell type and time point are not known.

The CDR3 spells CASSQDLFTDTQYF. DNA of the CDR3: TGTGCCAGCAGCCAAGACTTATTCACAGATACGCAGTATTTT. The chain couples TRBV14 to TRBJ2-3; D call uncertain. Looked up from germline, CDR1 is SGHDN and CDR2 is FVKESK. The CDR3 has 14 residues. Trimming left V 0 bases short and J 2 bases short, with 6 bases between.

The chain has TRBV7-9 and TRBJ2-5; 7 bases are shared with TRBD2. The CDR3 totals 14 residues. The V segment lost 3 bases and the J segment 3 bases; nucleotides outside the gene matches: 4. From germline, CDR1 is SEHNR and CDR2 FQNEAQ (reference sequence). The CDR3 DNA reads as TGTGCCAGCAGCTTTACAGCGGGGAAAGAGACCCAGTACTTC. Residues: CASSFTAGKETQYF. Drawing the rest from reference TRBV7-9 and TRBJ2-5, the complete variable domain is DTGVSQNPRHKITKRGQNVTFRCDPISEHNRLYWYRQTLGQGPEFLTYFQNEAQLEKSRLLSDRFSAERPKGSFSTLEIQRTEQGDSAMYLCASSFTAGKETQYFGPGTRLLVL.

V usage is TRBV6-6 and J usage is TRBJ1-1, with TRBD1 identical over 7 bases. The CDR3 length is 15 residues. Trimming at V came to 6 bases and at J to 3 bases, leaving 10 bases not matched to a gene. CDR1 MNHNY and CDR2 SVGAGI come from the germline V gene (reference sequence). Here the CDR3 DNA reads TGTGCCAGCAGGGGCCGACAGGGCCTGGACACTGAAGCTTTCTTT. Translating it yields CASRGRQGLDTEAFF.

V is TRBV27 and J is TRBJ2-1; 8 bases align to TRBD2. CDR3 length: 15 residues. The germline V gene has CDR1 MNHEY and CDR2 SMNVEV (reference sequence). The V gene end was trimmed by 5 bases and the J gene end by 7 bases; junction bases not matched to a gene: 10. In DNA, the CDR3 is TGTGCCAGCAGTCAGCGGGACGGCGGGAGGAATGAGCAGTTCTTC. Its protein product is CASSQRDGGRNEQFF.

V usage is TRBV19 and J usage is TRBJ1-1, with 7 bases lining up with TRBD1. The CDR3 contains 13 residues. The V gene's germline CDR1 is LNHDA and CDR2 SQIVND (reference sequence). V dropped 9 bases and J dropped 5; count of bases not matched to a gene: 9. The chain's CDR3 is CASNDRVGTEAFF. Written as DNA, the CDR3 is TGTGCCAGCAACGACAGGGTTGGGACTGAAGCTTTCTTT.

This clonotype showed up just a few times. V usage is TRBV2 and J usage is TRBJ2-7; TRBD1 aligns across 8 bases. Germline V gives CDR1 SNHLY, CDR2 FYNNEI. Trimming removed 5 bases from V and 1 base from J; junction bases left unmatched: 1. The length of the CDR3 is 13 residues. CDR3 coding DNA: TGTGCCAGCAGTTGGACAGGGTCCTACGAGCAGTACTTC. Amino acids: CASSWTGSYEQYF.

The J gene is TRBJ2-7, the V gene TRBV13; D is uncertain. CDR1 and CDR2 from the germline V gene are PRHDT and FYEKMQ (reference sequence). The CDR3 extends over 16 amino acids. V was trimmed by 0 bases and J by 3 bases, leaving 15 bases between them. The CDR3: CASSLGRYQTIYEQYF. CDR3 in DNA: TGTGCCAGCAGCTTAGGCCGTTACCAGACCATCTACGAGCAGTACTTC.

There are a few counts of this clonotype. V gene TRBV18 combines with J gene TRBJ2-1; 7 bases are shared with TRBD2. The CDR3 runs 15 residues. Germline V lookup: CDR1 KGHSH, CDR2 LQKENI. V dropped 3 bases and J dropped 7; count of bases not matched to a gene: 9. The CDR3 loop is CASSPGLGSSNEQFF. The CDR3 nucleotides are TGTGCCAGCTCACCCGGACTAGGGTCGTCAAATGAGCAGTTCTTC.

V usage is TRBV24-1 and J usage is TRBJ2-2; D unclear. The V end lost 9 bases, the J end lost 0 bases, and 10 bases lay between the germline ends. From germline, CDR1 is KGHDR and CDR2 SFDVKD. This CDR3 spans 14 amino acids. The chain's CDR3 is CATSTETNTGELFF. The DNA of the CDR3 is TGTGCCACCTCGACGGAAACGAACACCGGGGAGCTGTTTTTT.

The rearrangement joins TRBV7-9 to TRBJ2-7, with TRBD1 identical over 8 bases. Germline V gene data show CDR1 as SEHNR and CDR2 as FQNEAQ (reference sequence). This CDR3 region has 17 residues. With 0 bases clipped from V and 0 bases from J, the junction kept 7 bases outside the gene matches. The CDR3 nucleotides read TGTGCCAGCAGCTTAGCAGACACCAGGGGGCGCTCCTACGAGCAGTACTTC. Translated: CASSLADTRGRSYEQYF.

The rearrangement links TRBV7-9 to TRBJ2-1; 10 nucleotides match TRBD2. The CDR3 length is 18 residues. The trim removed 6 bases at V and 0 bases at J, leaving 11 bases unmatched. CDR1 is SEHNR, CDR2 FQNEAQ, per germline (reference sequence). DNA for the CDR3: TGTGCCAGCAGGGCTCCTAGCGGGGGTCGAAGCTCCTACAATGAGCAGTTCTTC. It yields the protein CASRAPSGGRSSYNEQFF.

V gene TRBV14 combines with J gene TRBJ2-1, with 11 bases identical to TRBD2. This CDR3 contains 18 residues. V dropped 4 bases and J dropped 0; count of bases not matched to a gene: 8. Germline-derived CDR1 and CDR2 are SGHDN and FVKESK. The CDR3 sequence is CASSRWTSGSDSYNEQFF. CDR3 coding DNA: TGTGCCAGCAGCCGATGGACTAGCGGGTCCGACTCCTACAATGAGCAGTTCTTC.

The genes are TRBV7-2 and TRBJ2-7, with 8 nucleotides matching TRBD2. CDR3 length: 14 amino acids. Germline trimming cut 6 bases from V and 3 bases from J; bases unmatched to any gene: 7. CDR1 SGHTA and CDR2 FQGNSA come from the germline V gene. CDR3 DNA: TGTGCCAGCAGTTATCTAGCGGGCGGCTACGAGCAGTACTTC. Its protein is CASSYLAGGYEQYF.

This clonotype was seen a few times. This chain links TRBV6-2 or TRBV6-3 with TRBJ2-1; no definite D call. V lost 5 bases, J lost 4 bases, and 15 bases lay in between. The CDR3 sequence is 15 residues long. Germline V lookup: CDR1 MNHEY, CDR2 SVGEGT. In DNA, the CDR3 is TGTGCCAGCAGTCCCGCGAACTATAAATACAATGAGCAGTTCTTC. Protein product: CASSPANYKYNEQFF.

This clonotype came up a few times. The V call is TRBV20-1, the J call TRBJ2-1, with TRBD2 as a possible D gene (5 bases). The CDR3 contains 14 residues. V gave up 3 bases and J gave up 6 bases, with 15 bases separating them. From germline, CDR1 is DFQATT and CDR2 SNEGSKA (reference sequence). DNA of the CDR3: TGCAGTGCTAGTCCGCTAGCCTCGCCCAATGAGCAGTTCTTC. It encodes CSASPLASPNEQFF.

The rearrangement links TRBV11-2 to TRBJ2-3; TRBD1 matches 7 bases. The CDR3 runs 16 residues. The V gene's germline CDR1 is SGHAT and CDR2 FQNNGV. V was clipped by 4 bases and J by 3 bases; unmatched bases: 10. This CDR3 is CASSSRQGGSTDTQYF. As DNA, the CDR3 is TGTGCCAGCAGCTCAAGACAGGGTGGCAGTACAGATACGCAGTATTTT. The full variable domain, its missing parts supplied by reference TRBV11-2 and TRBJ2-3, is EAGVAQSPRYKIIEKRQSVAFWCNPISGHATLYWYQQILGQGPKLLIQFQNNGVVDDSQLPKDRFSAERLKGVDSTLKIQPAKLEDSAVYLCASSSRQGGSTDTQYFGPGTRLTVL.

Only one count was recorded for this clonotype. The rearrangement uses TRBV24-1 and TRBJ2-3; tentative D call: TRBD1 (6 bases). V dropped 3 bases and J dropped 6 bases, with 15 bases sitting between them. Germline lookup yields CDR1 KGHDR and CDR2 SFDVKD. The CDR3 runs to 15 residues. CDR3 protein: CATSDPRTVTDTQYF. The CDR3 DNA sequence: TGTGCCACCAGTGATCCCCGGACAGTGACGGATACGCAGTATTTT.

The chain combines TRBV6-5 with TRBJ1-2, with D unclear. Germline V lookup: CDR1 MNHEY, CDR2 SVGAGI. CDR3 size: 13 residues. V lost 8 bases, J lost 7 bases, and 17 bases lay in between. CDR3 DNA sequence: TGTGCCAGCCGAACCGCGGCTGCCTCTGGCTACACCTTC. Protein product: CASRTAAASGYTF.